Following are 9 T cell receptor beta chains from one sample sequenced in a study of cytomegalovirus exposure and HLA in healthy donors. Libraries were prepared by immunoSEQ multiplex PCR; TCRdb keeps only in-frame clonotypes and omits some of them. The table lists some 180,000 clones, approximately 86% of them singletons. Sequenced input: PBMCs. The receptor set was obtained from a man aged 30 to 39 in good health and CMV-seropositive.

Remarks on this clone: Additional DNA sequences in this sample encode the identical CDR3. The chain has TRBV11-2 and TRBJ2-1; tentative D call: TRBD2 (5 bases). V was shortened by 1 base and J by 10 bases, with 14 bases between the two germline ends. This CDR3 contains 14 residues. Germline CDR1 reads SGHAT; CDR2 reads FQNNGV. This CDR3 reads CASSLGGRRGEQFF. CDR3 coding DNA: TGTGCCAGCAGCTTAGGGGGTCGGAGAGGGGAGCAGTTCTTC.

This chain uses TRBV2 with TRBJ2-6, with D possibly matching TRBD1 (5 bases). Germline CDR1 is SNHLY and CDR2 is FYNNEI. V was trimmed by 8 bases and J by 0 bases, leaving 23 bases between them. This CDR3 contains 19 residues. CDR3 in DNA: TGTGCCAGCTACCTAGGTGGTACCAGGGCCGTCTCTGGGGCCAACGTCCTGACTTTC. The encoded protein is CASYLGGTRAVSGANVLTF.

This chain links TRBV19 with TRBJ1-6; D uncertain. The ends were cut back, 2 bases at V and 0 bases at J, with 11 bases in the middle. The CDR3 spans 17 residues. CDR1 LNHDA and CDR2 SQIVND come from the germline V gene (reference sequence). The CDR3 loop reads CASSINTQSSYNSPLHF. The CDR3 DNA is TGTGCCAGTAGTATAAACACACAGAGCTCCTATAATTCACCCCTCCACTTT.

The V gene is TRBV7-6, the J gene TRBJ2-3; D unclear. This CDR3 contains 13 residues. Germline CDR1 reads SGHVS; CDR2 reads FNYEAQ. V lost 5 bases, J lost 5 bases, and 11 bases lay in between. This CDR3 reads CASSPSRVDTQYF. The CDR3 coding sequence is TGTGCCAGCAGCCCATCAAGGGTAGATACGCAGTATTTT.

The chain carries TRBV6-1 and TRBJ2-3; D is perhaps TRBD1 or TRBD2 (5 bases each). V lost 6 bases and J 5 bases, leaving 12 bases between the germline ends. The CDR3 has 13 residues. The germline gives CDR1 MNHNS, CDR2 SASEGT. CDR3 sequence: CASRGPAKDTQYF. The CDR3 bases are TGTGCCAGCAGGGGACCGGCAAAAGATACGCAGTATTTT.

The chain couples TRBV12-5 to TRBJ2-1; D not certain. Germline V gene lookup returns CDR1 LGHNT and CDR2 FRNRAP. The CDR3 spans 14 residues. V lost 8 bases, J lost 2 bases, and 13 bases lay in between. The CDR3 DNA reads TGTGCTAGTTCTCCTGGGTCTACCTACAATGAGCAGTTCTTC. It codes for CASSPGSTYNEQFF.

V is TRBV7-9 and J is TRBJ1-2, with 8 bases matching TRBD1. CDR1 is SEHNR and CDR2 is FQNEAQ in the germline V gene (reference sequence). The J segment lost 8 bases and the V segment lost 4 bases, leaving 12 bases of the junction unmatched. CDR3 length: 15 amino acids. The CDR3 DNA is TGTGCCAGCAGCTCAGGCCCCGCTACAGGGGGGGGCTACACCTTC. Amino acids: CASSSGPATGGGYTF.

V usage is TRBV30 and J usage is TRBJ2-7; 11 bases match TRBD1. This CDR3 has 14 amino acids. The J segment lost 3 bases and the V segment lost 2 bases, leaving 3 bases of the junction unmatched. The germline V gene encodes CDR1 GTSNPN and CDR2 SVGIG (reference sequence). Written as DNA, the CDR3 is TGTGCCTGGAGTCCGGGGACAGGGGGCTACGAGCAGTACTTC. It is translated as CAWSPGTGGYEQYF. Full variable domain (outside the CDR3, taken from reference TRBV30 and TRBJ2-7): SQTIHQWPATLVQPVGSPLSLECTVEGTSNPNLYWYRQAAGRGLQLLFYSVGIGQISSEVPQNLSASRPQDRQFILSSKKLLLSDSGFYLCAWSPGTGGYEQYFGPGTRLTVT.

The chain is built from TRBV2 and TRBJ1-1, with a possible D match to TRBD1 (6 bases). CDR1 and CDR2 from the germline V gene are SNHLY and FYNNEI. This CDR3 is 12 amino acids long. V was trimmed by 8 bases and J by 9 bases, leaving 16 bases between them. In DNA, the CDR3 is TGTGCCAGCCTCGAGGTGGGGGACAAAGCTTTCTTT. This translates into CASLEVGDKAFF.